This TCR beta chain is from a study of OX40 agonist ivuxolimab in advanced cancers. On the study more broadly: Earlier treatment with anti-PD-1, anti-PD-L1 or anti-CTLA-4 was permitted, and roughly 40% had received some. Study outcomes and limitations: In a subset of nonresponders, normalized T-cell clonal expansion was also low.

Concerning this clone: Its cognate antigen is unknown.

This CDR3 has 17 residues. CDR1 is SGDLS, CDR2 YYNGEE, per germline. Trimming left V 4 bases short and J 5 bases short, with 23 bases between. Measured with immunoSEQ multiplex PCR; TCRdb has only the in-frame clones, and not every one. Of tens of thousands of clones detected, roughly 89% appear once; the ten largest clones hold 10%. Peripheral blood came from all dose cohorts at three timepoints. This receptor was taken from an adult with an advanced solid tumor such as melanoma, head and neck, liver or kidney cancer. The chain joins TRBV9 to TRBJ2-3, with D perhaps being TRBD1 or TRBD2 (7 bases each). Source: CD4+ or CD8+ T cells sorted from blood, taken in a trial of the OX40 agonist ivuxolimab. CDR3 nucleotide sequence: TGTGCCAGCAGCTCCCCCGACAGGGAGGGGGTCCGAGATACGCAGTATTTT. Translating it yields CASSSPDREGVRDTQYF.